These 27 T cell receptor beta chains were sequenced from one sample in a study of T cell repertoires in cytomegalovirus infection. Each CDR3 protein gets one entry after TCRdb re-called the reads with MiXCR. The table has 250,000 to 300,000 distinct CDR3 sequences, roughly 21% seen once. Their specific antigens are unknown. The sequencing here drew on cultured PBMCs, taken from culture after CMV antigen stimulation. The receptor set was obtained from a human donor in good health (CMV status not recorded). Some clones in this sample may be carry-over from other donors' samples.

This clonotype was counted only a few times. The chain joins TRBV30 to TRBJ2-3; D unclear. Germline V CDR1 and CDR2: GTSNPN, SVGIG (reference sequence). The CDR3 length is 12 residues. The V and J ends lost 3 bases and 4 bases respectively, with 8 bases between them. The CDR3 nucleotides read TGTGCCTGGAGCCAAAAGGCAGATACGCAGTATTTT. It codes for CAWSQKADTQYF.

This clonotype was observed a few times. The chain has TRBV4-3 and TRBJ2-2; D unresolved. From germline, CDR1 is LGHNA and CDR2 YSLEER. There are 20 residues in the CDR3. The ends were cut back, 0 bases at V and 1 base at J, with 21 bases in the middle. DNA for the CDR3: TGCGCCAGCAGCCAAGATTCCAGCGACCAATACCTATTGAACACCGGGGAGCTGTTTTTT. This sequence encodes CASSQDSSDQYLLNTGELFF.

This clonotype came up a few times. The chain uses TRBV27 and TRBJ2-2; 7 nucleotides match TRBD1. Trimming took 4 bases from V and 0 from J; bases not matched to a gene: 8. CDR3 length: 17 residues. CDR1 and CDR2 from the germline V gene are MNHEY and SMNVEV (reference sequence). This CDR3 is CASSYLRDSANTGELFF. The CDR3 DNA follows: TGTGCCAGCAGTTACCTCAGGGACAGCGCGAACACCGGGGAGCTGTTTTTT.

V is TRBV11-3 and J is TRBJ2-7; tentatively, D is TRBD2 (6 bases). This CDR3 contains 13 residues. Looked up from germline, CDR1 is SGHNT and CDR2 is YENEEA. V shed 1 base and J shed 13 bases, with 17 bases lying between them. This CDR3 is CASSLGPGDSLYV. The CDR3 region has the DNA TGTGCCAGCAGCTTAGGCCCGGGAGATTCCCTCTACGTC.

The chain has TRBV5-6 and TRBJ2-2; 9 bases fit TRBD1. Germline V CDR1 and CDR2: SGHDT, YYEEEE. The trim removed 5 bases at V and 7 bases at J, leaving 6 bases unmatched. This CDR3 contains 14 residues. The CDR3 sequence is CASRGTGMSGELFF. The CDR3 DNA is TGTGCCAGCAGAGGGACAGGGATGAGCGGGGAGCTGTTTTTT. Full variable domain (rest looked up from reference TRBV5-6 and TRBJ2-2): DAGVTQSPTHLIKTRGQQVTLRCSPKSGHDTVSWYQQALGQGPQFIFQYYEEEERQRGNFPDRFSGHQFPNYSSELNVNALLLGDSALYLCASRGTGMSGELFFGEGSRLTVL.

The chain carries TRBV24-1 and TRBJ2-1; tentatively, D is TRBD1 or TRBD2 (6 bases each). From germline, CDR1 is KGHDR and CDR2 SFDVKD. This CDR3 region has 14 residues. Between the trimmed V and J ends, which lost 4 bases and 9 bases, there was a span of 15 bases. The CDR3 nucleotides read TGTGCCACCAGTGACTCCCCCAGGGGAGGTGAGCAGTTCTTC. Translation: CATSDSPRGGEQFF.

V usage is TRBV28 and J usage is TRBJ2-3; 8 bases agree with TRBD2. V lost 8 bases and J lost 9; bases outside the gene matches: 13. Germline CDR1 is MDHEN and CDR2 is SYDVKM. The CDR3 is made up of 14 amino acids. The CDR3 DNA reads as TGTGCCAGCCGCAAGGCGGTAGCGGGATCAACGCAGTATTTT. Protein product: CASRKAVAGSTQYF.

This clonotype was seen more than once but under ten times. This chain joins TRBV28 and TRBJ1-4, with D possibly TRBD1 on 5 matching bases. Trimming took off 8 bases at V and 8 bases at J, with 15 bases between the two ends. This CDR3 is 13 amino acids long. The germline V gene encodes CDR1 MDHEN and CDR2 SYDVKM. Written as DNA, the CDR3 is TGTGCCAGCGGAGGGACCCATGGGGAAAAACTGTTTTTT. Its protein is CASGGTHGEKLFF.

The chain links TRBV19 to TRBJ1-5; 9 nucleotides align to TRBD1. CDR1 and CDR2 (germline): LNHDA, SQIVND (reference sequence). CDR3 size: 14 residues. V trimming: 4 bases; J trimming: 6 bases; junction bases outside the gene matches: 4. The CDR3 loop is CASSTGTGRQPQHF. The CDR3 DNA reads TGTGCCAGTAGTACGGGGACAGGGCGTCAGCCCCAGCATTTT.

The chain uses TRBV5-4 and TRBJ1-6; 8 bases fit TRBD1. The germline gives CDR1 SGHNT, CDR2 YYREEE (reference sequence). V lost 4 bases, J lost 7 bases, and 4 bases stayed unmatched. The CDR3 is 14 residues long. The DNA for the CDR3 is TGTGCCAGCAGCCCTGGGACAGGCAATTCACCCCTCCACTTT. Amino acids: CASSPGTGNSPLHF.

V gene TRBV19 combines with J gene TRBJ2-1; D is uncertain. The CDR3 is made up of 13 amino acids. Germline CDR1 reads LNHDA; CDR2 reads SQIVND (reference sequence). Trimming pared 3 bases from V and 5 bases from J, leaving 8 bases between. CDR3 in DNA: TGTGCCAGTAGTATCGCCCAGAACAATGAGCAGTTCTTC. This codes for CASSIAQNNEQFF.

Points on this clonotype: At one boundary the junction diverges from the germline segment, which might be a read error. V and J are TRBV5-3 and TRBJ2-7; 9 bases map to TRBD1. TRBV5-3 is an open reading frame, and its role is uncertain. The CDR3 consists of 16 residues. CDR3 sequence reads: CASSLSKGQGIYEQYF. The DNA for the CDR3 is TGTGCCAGCAGCTTGTCTAAAGGACAGGGGATCTACGAGCAGTACTTC.

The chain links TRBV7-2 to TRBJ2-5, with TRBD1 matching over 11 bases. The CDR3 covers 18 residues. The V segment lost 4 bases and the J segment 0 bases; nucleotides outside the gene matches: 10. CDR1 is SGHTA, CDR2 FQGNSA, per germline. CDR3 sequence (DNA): TGTGCCAGCAGCTCCCCTGGACAGGGGGCCCCGTACCAAGAGACCCAGTACTTC. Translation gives CASSSPGQGAPYQETQYF.

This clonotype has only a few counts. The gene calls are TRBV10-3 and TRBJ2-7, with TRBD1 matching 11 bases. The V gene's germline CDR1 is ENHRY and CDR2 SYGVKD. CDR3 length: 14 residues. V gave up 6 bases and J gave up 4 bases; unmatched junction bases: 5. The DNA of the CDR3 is TGTGCCATCAGCGACCGGGACAGGGGGTACGAGCAGTACTTC. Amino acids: CAISDRDRGYEQYF.

The CDR3 sequence: CASSLLAGVRNEQFF. DNA of the CDR3: TGTGCCAGCAGCTTACTAGCGGGAGTGCGCAATGAGCAGTTCTTC. The chain combines TRBV7-9 with TRBJ2-1; 10 bases align to TRBD2. V lost 2 bases to trimming and J lost 6 bases; unmatched junction nucleotides: 4. Germline CDR1 and CDR2: SEHNR and FQNEAQ (reference sequence). CDR3 length equals 15 residues. The whole variable domain, remainder taken from reference TRBV7-9 and TRBJ2-1, is DTGVSQNPRHKITKRGQNVTFRCDPISEHNRLYWYRQTLGQGPEFLTYFQNEAQLEKSRLLSDRFSAERPKGSFSTLEIQRTEQGDSAMYLCASSLLAGVRNEQFFGPGTRLTVL.

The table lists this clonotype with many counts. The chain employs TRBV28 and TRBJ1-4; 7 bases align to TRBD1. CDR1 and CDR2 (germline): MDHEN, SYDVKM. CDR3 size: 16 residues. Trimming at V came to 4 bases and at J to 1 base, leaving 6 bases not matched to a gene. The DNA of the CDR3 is TGTGCCAGCAGTTCCCCAGGGGGACAAACTAATGAAAAACTGTTTTTT. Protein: CASSSPGGQTNEKLFF.

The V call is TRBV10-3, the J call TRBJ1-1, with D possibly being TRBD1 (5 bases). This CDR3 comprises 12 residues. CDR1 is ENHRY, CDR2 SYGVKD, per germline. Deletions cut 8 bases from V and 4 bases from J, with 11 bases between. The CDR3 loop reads CAIGGGGTEAFF. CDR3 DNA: TGTGCCATCGGTGGGGGGGGCACTGAAGCTTTCTTT.

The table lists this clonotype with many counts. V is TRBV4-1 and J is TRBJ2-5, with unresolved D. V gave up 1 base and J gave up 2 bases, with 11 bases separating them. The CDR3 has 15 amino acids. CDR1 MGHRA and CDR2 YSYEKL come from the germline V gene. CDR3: CASSQGAANQETQYF. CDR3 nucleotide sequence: TGCGCCAGCAGCCAAGGCGCGGCGAATCAAGAGACCCAGTACTTC.

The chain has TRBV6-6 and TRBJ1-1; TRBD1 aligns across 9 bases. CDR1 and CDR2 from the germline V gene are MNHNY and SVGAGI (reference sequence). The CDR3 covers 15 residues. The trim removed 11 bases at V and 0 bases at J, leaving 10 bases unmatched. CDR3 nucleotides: TGTGCCGGGGGGGGACAGGGCTTCATGAACACTGAAGCTTTCTTT. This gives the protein CAGGGQGFMNTEAFF.

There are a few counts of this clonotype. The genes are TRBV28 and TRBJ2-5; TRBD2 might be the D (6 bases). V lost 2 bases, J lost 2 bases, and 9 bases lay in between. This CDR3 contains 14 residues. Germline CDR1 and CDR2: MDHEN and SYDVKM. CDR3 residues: CASSLPSAQETQYF. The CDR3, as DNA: TGTGCCAGCAGTTTACCTAGCGCACAAGAGACCCAGTACTTC.

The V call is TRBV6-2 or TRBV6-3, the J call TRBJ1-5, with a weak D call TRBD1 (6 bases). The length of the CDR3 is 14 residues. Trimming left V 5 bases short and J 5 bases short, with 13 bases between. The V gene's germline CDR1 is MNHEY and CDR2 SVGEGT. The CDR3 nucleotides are TGTGCCAGCAGTCTTAACAGGGATCATCAGCCCCAGCATTTT. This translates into CASSLNRDHQPQHF.

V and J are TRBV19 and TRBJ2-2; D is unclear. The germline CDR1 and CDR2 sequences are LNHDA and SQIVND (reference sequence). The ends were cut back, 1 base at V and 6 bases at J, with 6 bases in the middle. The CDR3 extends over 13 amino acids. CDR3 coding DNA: TGTGCCAGTAGTATAGCACTTTCCGGGGAGCTGTTTTTT. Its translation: CASSIALSGELFF. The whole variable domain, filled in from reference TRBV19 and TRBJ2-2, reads DGGITQSPKYLFRKEGQNVTLSCEQNLNHDAMYWYRQDPGQGLRLIYYSQIVNDFQKGDIAEGYSVSREKKESFPLTVTSAQKNPTAFYLCASSIALSGELFFGEGSRLTVL.

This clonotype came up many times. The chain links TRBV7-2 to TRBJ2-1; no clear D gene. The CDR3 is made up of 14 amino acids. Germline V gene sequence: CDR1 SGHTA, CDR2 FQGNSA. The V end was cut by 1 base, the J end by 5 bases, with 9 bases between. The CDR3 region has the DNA TGTGCCAGCAGCTTAGGGGTATCTGACAATGAGCAGTTCTTC. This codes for CASSLGVSDNEQFF.

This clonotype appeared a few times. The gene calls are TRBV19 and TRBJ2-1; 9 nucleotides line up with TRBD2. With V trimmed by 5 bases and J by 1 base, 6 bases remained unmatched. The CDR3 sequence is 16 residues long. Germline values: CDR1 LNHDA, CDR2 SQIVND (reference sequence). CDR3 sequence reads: CASSQGTSKSYNEQFF. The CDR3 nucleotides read TGTGCCAGTAGTCAAGGGACTAGCAAATCCTACAATGAGCAGTTCTTC.

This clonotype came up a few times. CDR3 bases: TGTGCCAGCAGCCCCCCCGGGGGAGAGCCCAATGAGCAGTTCTTC. This translates into CASSPPGGEPNEQFF. V usage is TRBV7-6 and J usage is TRBJ2-1; D may be TRBD2 (6 bases). V was pared by 5 bases and J by 6 bases, with 17 bases between. The CDR3 runs 15 residues. Germline V gene lookup returns CDR1 SGHVS and CDR2 FNYEAQ.

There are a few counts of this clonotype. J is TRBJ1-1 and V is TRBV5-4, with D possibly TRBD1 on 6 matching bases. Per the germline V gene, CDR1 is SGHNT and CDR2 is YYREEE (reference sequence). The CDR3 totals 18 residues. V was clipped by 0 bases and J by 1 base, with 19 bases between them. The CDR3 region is CASSLVRVDRYWNTEAFF. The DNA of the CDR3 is TGTGCCAGCAGCTTGGTGCGAGTCGACAGGTATTGGAACACTGAAGCTTTCTTT. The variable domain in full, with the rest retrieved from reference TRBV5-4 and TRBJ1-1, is ETGVTQSPTHLIKTRGQQVTLRCSSQSGHNTVSWYQQALGQGPQFIFQYYREEENGRGNFPPRFSGLQFPNYSSELNVNALELDDSALYLCASSLVRVDRYWNTEAFFGQGTRLTVV.

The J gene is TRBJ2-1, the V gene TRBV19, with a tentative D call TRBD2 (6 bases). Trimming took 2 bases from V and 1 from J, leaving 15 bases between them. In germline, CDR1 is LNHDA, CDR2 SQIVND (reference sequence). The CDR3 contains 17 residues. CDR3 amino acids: CASSIYVGGGSYNEQFF. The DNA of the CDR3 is TGTGCCAGTAGTATATACGTCGGGGGTGGGTCCTACAATGAGCAGTTCTTC.